A selection of T cell receptor beta chains follows, all from one sample in a study of CD8 T cells in ankylosing spondylitis. TCRdb reprocessed the 5' RACE reads via MiXCR and lists one record per CDR3 protein. In the table there are 250,000 to 300,000 distinct CDR3 sequences, over 15% of which are singletons. Material for sequencing was blood, either unsorted or a sorted T cell fraction (not recorded which). These receptors came from a male donor with ankylosing spondylitis or in good health (not recorded which). CDR3s include the opening cysteine and the closing phenylalanine or tryptophan. The order of the fields is D gene, J gene, V gene, clone size, CDR3 protein, CDR3 DNA. The D gene is left open where the match is weak. Size is stated for part of the rows, as once, few or many counts, or as a class when the clone is expanded.

D: TRBD1
J: TRBJ2-5
V: TRBV5-1
size: NA
CDR3: CASSSGQTQETQYF
DNA: TGCGCCAGCAGCTCGGGACAGACCCAAGAGACCCAGTACTTC

D: TRBD1
J: TRBJ1-4
V: TRBV28
size: NA
CDR3: CATLSGQGASFTEKLFF
DNA: TGTGCCACCTTAAGTGGACAGGGGGCTAGTTTCACCGAAAAACTGTTTTTT

D: NA
J: TRBJ1-1
V: TRBV6-5
size: few
CDR3: CASSYTPGGIGNEAFF
DNA: TGTGCCAGCAGTTATACCCCCGGAGGTATAGGGAATGAAGCTTTCTTT

D: NA
J: TRBJ1-1
V: TRBV15
size: few
CDR3: CATSRGRRDPNTEAFF
DNA: TGTGCCACCAGCAGAGGCCGCCGCGATCCGAACACTGAAGCTTTCTTT

D: NA
J: TRBJ2-3
V: TRBV12-3/TRBV12-4
size: NA
CDR3: CASSSSWGRTDTQYF
DNA: TGTGCCAGCAGCTCGTCTTGGGGTCGCACAGATACGCAGTATTTT

D: TRBD2
J: TRBJ2-3
V: TRBV29-1
size: many
CDR3: CSGTAGTSGRGDTQYF
DNA: TGCAGCGGGACAGCCGGGACTAGCGGGAGAGGAGATACGCAGTATTTT

D: NA
J: TRBJ1-4
V: TRBV9
size: NA
CDR3: CASSVDLGEKLFF
DNA: TGTGCCAGCAGCGTAGATCTAGGGGAAAAACTGTTTTTT

D: NA
J: TRBJ2-3
V: TRBV9
size: NA
CDR3: CASSVGGQRTDTQYF
DNA: TGTGCCAGCAGCGTAGGGGGACAAAGGACAGATACGCAGTATTTT

D: TRBD1
J: TRBJ1-3
V: TRBV12-3/TRBV12-4
size: few
CDR3: CASSYGQGAGNTIYF
DNA: TGTGCCAGCAGTTACGGACAGGGGGCTGGAAACACCATATATTTT

D: NA
J: TRBJ1-6
V: TRBV6-5
size: few
CDR3: CASSYSPDRPDNSPLHF
DNA: TGTGCCAGCAGTTACTCGCCTGACAGGCCGGACAATTCACCCCTCCACTTT

D: NA
J: TRBJ2-1
V: TRBV5-1
size: few
CDR3: CASSLLASYNEQFF
DNA: TGCGCCAGCAGCTTGCTAGCTTCGTACAATGAGCAGTTCTTC

D: NA
J: TRBJ2-3
V: TRBV20-1
size: few
CDR3: CSAEKRATSTDTQYF
DNA: TGCAGTGCTGAGAAGCGGGCTACTAGCACAGATACGCAGTATTTT

D: TRBD1
J: TRBJ1-6
V: TRBV20-1
size: few
CDR3: CSARDSFNSPLHF
DNA: TGCAGTGCTCGGGACAGCTTTAATTCACCCCTCCACTTT

D: NA
J: TRBJ1-2
V: TRBV24-1
size: NA
CDR3: CATSVGHGYTF
DNA: TGTGCCACCAGTGTTGGCCATGGCTACACCTTC

D: NA
J: TRBJ1-2
V: TRBV20-1
size: few
CDR3: CSARVYGYTF
DNA: TGCAGTGCTAGAGTCTATGGCTACACCTTC

D: TRBD2
J: TRBJ2-1
V: TRBV4-2
size: NA
CDR3: CASSQSAGGPYNEQFF
DNA: TGTGCCAGCAGCCAATCAGCGGGGGGGCCGTACAATGAGCAGTTCTTC

D: TRBD1
J: TRBJ1-5
V: TRBV5-1
size: NA
CDR3: CASSPSQGAAQPQHF
DNA: TGCGCCAGCAGCCCATCCCAGGGGGCTGCACAGCCCCAGCATTTT

D: NA
J: TRBJ1-1
V: TRBV9
size: NA
CDR3: CASSGTYTEAFF
DNA: TGTGCCAGCAGCGGGACCTACACTGAAGCTTTCTTT

D: TRBD2
J: TRBJ2-2
V: TRBV24-1
size: few
CDR3: CATRDGSGITGELFF
DNA: TGTGCCACCAGGGATGGTAGCGGGATCACCGGGGAGCTGTTTTTT

D: TRBD2
J: TRBJ2-3
V: TRBV6-5
size: NA
CDR3: CASIRLAGGRNTDTQYF
DNA: TGTGCCAGCATTAGACTAGCGGGGGGGCGGAACACAGATACGCAGTATTTT

D: TRBD1
J: TRBJ1-2
V: TRBV28
size: few
CDR3: CASGTGYGYTF
DNA: TGTGCCAGCGGGACAGGCTATGGCTACACCTTC

D: TRBD1
J: TRBJ1-1
V: TRBV6-1
size: few
CDR3: CASSETDHRGTEAFF
DNA: TGTGCCAGCAGTGAAACTGACCACAGGGGCACTGAAGCTTTCTTT

D: TRBD1
J: TRBJ1-6
V: TRBV20-1
size: few
CDR3: CSATGQGKNSPLHF
DNA: TGCAGTGCTACCGGACAGGGGAAAAATTCACCCCTCCACTTT

D: TRBD1
J: TRBJ1-1
V: TRBV20-1
size: few
CDR3: CSARWTGTGEAFF
DNA: TGCAGTGCTAGATGGACAGGGACGGGTGAAGCTTTCTTT

D: NA
J: TRBJ2-2
V: TRBV5-1
size: NA
CDR3: CASGGGPTGELFF
DNA: TGCGCTTCCGGAGGGGGCCCCACCGGGGAGCTGTTTTTT

D: TRBD2
J: TRBJ2-3
V: TRBV20-1
size: NA
CDR3: CSARYRLAGGPGPTDTQYF
DNA: TGCAGTGCTAGGTATAGACTAGCGGGAGGGCCGGGCCCCACAGATACGCAGTATTTT